This T cell receptor beta chain came from a study of T cell responses to AZD1222 COVID-19 vaccine. Study at large: Analyses pooled second doses at about 4 or about 12 weeks. Regarding the study as a whole: Clonal diversity was possibly underestimated; the donors were predominantly white British and more often female. Baseline seropositivity occurred in only a handful of AZD1222 recipients.

For this clone: The antigen is undetermined.

This CDR3 spans 16 amino acids. CDR1 and CDR2 (germline): SGHAT, FQNNGV. V lost 7 bases to trimming and J lost 6 bases, with 25 bases between them. Generated by immunoSEQ multiplex PCR, the TCRdb table keeps only in-frame clones and is missing some. The sample has 56,000 or so clones, 80% to 90% seen once; the top ten hold about 14%. The chain joins TRBV11-2 to TRBJ2-7, with D possibly TRBD2 on 5 matching bases. This clonotype originated in an adult in good health. The source material was peripheral blood, sampled on day 0 of AZD1222 vaccination. CDR3 coding DNA: TGTGCCAGCACCAAAAGAAGTTCGGGGTTAAAGGGCGAGCAGTACTTC. Protein sequence: CASTKRSSGLKGEQYF.